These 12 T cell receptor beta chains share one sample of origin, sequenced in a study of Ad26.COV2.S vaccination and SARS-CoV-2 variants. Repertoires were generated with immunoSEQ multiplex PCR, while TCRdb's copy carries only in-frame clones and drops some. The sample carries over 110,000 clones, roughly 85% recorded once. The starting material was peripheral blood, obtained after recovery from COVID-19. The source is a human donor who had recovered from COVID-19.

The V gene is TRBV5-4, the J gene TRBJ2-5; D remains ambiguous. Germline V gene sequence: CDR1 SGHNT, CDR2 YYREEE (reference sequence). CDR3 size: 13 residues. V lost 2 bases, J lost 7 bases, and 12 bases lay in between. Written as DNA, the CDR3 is TGTGCCAGCAGCTTAGATCCCATCGGGACCCAGTACTTC. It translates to CASSLDPIGTQYF.

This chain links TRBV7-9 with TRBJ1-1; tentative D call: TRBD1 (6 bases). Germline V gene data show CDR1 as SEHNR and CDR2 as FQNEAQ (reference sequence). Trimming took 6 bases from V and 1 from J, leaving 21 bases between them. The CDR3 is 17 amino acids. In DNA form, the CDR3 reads TGTGCCAGCAGACCCGAGGGGGTGAGGGGAGCGAACACTGAAGCTTTCTTT. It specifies CASRPEGVRGANTEAFF.

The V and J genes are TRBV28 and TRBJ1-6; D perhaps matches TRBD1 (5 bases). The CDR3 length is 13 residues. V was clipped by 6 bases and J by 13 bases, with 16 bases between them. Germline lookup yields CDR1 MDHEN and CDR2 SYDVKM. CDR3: CASRGGAPPPLHF. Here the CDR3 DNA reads TGTGCCAGCAGGGGAGGGGCCCCCCCTCCCCTCCACTTT.

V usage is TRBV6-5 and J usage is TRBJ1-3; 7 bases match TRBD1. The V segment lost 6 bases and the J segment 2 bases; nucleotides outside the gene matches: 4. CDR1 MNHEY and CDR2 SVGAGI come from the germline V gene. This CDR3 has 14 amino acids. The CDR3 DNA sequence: TGTGCCAGCAGAGAGACAGGGACTGGAAACACCATATATTTT. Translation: CASRETGTGNTIYF.

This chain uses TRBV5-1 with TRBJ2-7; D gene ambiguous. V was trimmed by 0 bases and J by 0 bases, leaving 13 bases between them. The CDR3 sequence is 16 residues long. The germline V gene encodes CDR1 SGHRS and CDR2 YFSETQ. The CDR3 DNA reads TGCGCCAGCAGCTTGGAACACGCCAGCTTCTCCTACGAGCAGTACTTC. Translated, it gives CASSLEHASFSYEQYF.

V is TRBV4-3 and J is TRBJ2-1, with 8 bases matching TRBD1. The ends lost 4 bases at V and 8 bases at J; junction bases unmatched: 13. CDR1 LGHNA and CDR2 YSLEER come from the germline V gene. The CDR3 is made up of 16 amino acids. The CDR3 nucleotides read TGCGCCAGCAGCCCATATCAGACAGGGGTGTGGGATGAGCAGTTCTTC. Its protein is CASSPYQTGVWDEQFF.

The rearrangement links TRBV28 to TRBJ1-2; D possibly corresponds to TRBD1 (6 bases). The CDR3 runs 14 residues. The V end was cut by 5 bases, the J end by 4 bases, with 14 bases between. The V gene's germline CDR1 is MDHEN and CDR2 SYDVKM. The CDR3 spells CASSKQGLGYGYTF. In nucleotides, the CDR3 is TGTGCCAGCAGTAAACAGGGCCTGGGCTATGGCTACACCTTC.

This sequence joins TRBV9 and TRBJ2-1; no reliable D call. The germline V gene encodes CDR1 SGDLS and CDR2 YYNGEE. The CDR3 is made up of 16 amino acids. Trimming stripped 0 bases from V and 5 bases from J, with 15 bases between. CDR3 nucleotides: TGTGCCAGCAGCGTAGGGCCGACAAATCTAAACAATGAGCAGTTCTTC. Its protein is CASSVGPTNLNNEQFF.

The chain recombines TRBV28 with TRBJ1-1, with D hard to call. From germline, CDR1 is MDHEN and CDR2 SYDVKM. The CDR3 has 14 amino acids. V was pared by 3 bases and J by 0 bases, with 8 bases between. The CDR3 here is CASSFRNMNTEAFF. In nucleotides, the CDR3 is TGTGCCAGCAGTTTCCGTAACATGAACACTGAAGCTTTCTTT.

The chain's CDR3 is CASTQTSGWGDTQYF. CDR3 in DNA: TGTGCCAGCACCCAGACTAGCGGCTGGGGAGATACGCAGTATTTT. The chain recombines TRBV2 with TRBJ2-3, with TRBD2 identical over 9 bases. The germline V gene has CDR1 SNHLY and CDR2 FYNNEI. CDR3 length: 15 residues. V shed 7 bases and J 5 bases; nucleotides not matched to a gene: 10. Full variable domain (rest looked up from reference TRBV2 and TRBJ2-3): EPEVTQTPSHQVTQMGQEVILRCVPISNHLYFYWYRQILGQKVEFLVSFYNNEISEKSEIFDDQFSVERPDGSNFTLKIRSTKLEDSAMYFCASTQTSGWGDTQYFGPGTRLTVL.

The CDR3 DNA is TGCGCCAGCAGTGAGCAGGGAGGGAACACCGGGGAGCTGTTTTTT. This encodes CASSEQGGNTGELFF. The V and J genes are TRBV10-2 and TRBJ2-2; TRBD2 is a possible D gene (6 bases). The CDR3 sequence is 15 residues long. CDR1 and CDR2 (germline): WSHSY, SAAADI. Trimming stripped 2 bases from V and 1 base from J, with 8 bases between.

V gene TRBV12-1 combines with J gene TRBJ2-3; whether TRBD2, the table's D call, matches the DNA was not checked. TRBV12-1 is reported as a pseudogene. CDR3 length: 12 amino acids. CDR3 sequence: CASSPSVLTQYF. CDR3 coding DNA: TGTGCCAGCAGCCCTTCCGTATTGACGCAGTATTTT.